This T cell receptor beta chain comes out of a study of vaccination and CD4 T cells after COVID-19. Study as a whole: Median time from COVID diagnosis to post-COVID sampling was 101 days (35 to 161).

An Oncomine TCR Beta short-read assay was used to sequence the DNA from cultured CD4+ T cells. It was from cultured CD4+ T cells that genomic DNA was extracted. TCRdb passed the PCR reads through MiXCR, listing each CDR3 protein once. The sample lists roughly 20,000 distinct CDR3 sequences, around half occurring once. This clonotype was counted between two and nine times. Antigen unknown. Noted treatment: approximately nine-day PBMC culture with coronavirus spike peptide pools or control peptides (ViraFEST assay). By negative selection, CD4+ T cells were isolated once culture had run for approximately 9 days. This TCR was sampled from a human donor who had recovered from COVID-19. Sequences were derived from CD4+ T cells from blood, cultured in vitro, sampled before SARS-CoV-2 vaccination.

CDR3 in amino acids: CASSLGGGSTDTQYF. The CDR3 bases are TGTGCCAGCAGCTTGGGAGGGGGAAGCACAGATACGCAGTATTTT. This rearrangement joins TRBV5-6 to TRBJ2-3, with D possibly matching TRBD1 (6 bases). V was clipped by 0 bases and J by 0 bases, with 8 bases between them. From germline, CDR1 is SGHDT and CDR2 YYEEEE. The CDR3 is 15 amino acids.